The sequence of this TCR beta chain was determined in a study of T cells in Graves' hyperthyroidism and ophthalmopathy (dated by TCRdb to the late 2010s). Describing the broader study: Peripheral blood samples were taken at the time of initial diagnosis, prior to any treatment. To identify distinguishing TCR V-J signatures, a discovery cohort of around 100 patients was used, comprising some 45 with Graves' ophthalmopathy and some 60 with stable Graves' hyperthyroidism. Prospective prediction of ophthalmopathy was tested in an independent validation cohort of 18 hyperthyroidism patients and 15 to 17 patients who later progressed to ophthalmopathy. The 100 discovery patients were randomly split 7:3 into training and test sets. The study also compared thyroid tissue and blood T-cell repertoires from several Graves' hyperthyroidism patients. After blood sampling, hyperthyroidism patients were treated with methimazole at a starting dose of 30 mg daily, and ophthalmopathy patients were treated with high-dose intravenous methylprednisolone. According to the paper, TCR Vbeta CDR3 sequencing was carried out on 120 to 150 peripheral blood samples, which came from under 50 ophthalmopathy, around 75 hyperthyroidism and approximately 17 progressor patients.

What the research found in general, with its limitations: Sample size was not statistically predetermined, and blinding of investigators to group allocation was not performed. In validation, the model predicted progression to ophthalmopathy with 65% to 71% sensitivity and less than 80% specificity, a median of about six months before onset. A model built on a 13 V-J signature distinguished ophthalmopathy from stable hyperthyroidism, reaching over 85% sensitivity and 81.08% specificity in cross-validation and 80%/75% in testing. Most expanded thyroid clonotypes (frequency above 0.001) were also detected in blood, a finding suggesting that blood repertoires may reflect thyroid immune responses.

Ophthalmopathy patients had moderately to severely active disease, Clinical Activity Score of at least 3, NOSPECS grade of at least 4, and duration under 3 months. Exclusion was applied to patients with uncontrolled infections, other autoimmune diseases, pregnancy or lactation. Clinical symptoms, serum thyroxine and TRAb, thyroid ultrasound, and orbital computed tomography formed the basis for the diagnoses. PBMCs were isolated from 7.5 to 10 ml of fresh peripheral blood by Ficoll-Paque density gradient centrifugation. Total RNA was extracted with Trizol reagent, and quality was checked on an Agilent 2100 Bioanalyzer. Per the germline V gene, SQVTM is the CDR1 and ANQGSEA is the CDR2. The CDR3 starts with the cysteine, ends with the phenylalanine, and has 12 residues. Just CDR3 DNA is preserved here, 36 bases in frame from base 1. V is reduced by 4 bases and J by 4 bases, leaving a spacing of 10 bases between them.

The TCR beta CDR3 regions were amplified from RNA transcripts. The TCR CDR3 was subjected to a first round of RT-PCR using the HTBI primer set and the Qiagen OneStep RT-PCR kit. The libraries were constructed in a second round of multiplex PCR and then size-selected and purified. Paired-end sequencing of the libraries was performed with 100 bp reads on an Illumina HiSeq2000. In the authors' own workflow: Raw data were processed with SOAPnuke, discarding reads with adapters, uncalled bases, mean Phred below 15, or no exact constant-primer or identifier match. COPE v1.2.5 was used to merge the high-quality paired reads, and each unique nucleotide sequence was defined as a clonotype. MiTCR v1.1 was used to align clonotypes to the IMGT TRBV, TRBD and TRBJ reference segments. Only V-J combinations with frequency above 0.0001, covering 99% to 99.2% of repertoires, were analysed. The TCS score was defined as F50 (clonal expansion) divided by E x V (chaos), with BLOSUM62-based TCRdist calculated between CDR3 peptides within each V-J. Welch's t-statistics and random forest reduced around 520 V-J features to 10 to 15, which were used in a naive Bayes classifier (R e1071). Through fastp at Q25 and MiXCR, TCRdb rebuilt clones from the public reads, retaining in-frame beta chains. Each record represents a unique CDR3 protein, reported with the most common genes and DNA among its rows. The V and J calls were determined by TCRdb, not by the authors. Recorded for this sample are about 520,000 distinct CDR3 sequences; around 24% of them occurred a single time. In total, the top ten clones hold roughly 12% of the sample.

This clonotype was counted ten times or more. Its antigen remains unidentified. Base qualities are not at hand, and no much larger clone is one base apart. Sequencing input: blood. The sequence was obtained from a woman aged 25 to 45 with Graves' ophthalmopathy. The chain is made from TRBV29-1 and TRBJ2-5; the D gene is not confidently resolved. The CDR3 amino acid sequence is: CSVATGSETQYF. The DNA sequence is given as TGCAGCGTTGCCACGGGTTCAGAGACCCAGTACTTC.